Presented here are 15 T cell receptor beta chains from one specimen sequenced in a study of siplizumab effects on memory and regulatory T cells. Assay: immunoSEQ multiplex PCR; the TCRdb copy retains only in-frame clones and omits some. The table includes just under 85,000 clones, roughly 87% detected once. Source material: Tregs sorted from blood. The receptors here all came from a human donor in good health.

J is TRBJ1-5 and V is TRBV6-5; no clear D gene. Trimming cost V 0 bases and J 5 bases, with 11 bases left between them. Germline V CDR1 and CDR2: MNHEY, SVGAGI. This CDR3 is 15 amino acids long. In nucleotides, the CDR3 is TGTGCCAGCAGTTACTCGAGTCGTAGGGATCAGCCCCAGCATTTT. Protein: CASSYSSRRDQPQHF.

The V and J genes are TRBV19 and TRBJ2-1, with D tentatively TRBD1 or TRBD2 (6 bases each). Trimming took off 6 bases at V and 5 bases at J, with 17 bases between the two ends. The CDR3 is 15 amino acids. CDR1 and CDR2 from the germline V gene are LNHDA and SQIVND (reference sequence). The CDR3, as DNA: TGTGCCAGTAGATCGGAGGGCCAGGGGAACAATGAGCAGTTCTTC. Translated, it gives CASRSEGQGNNEQFF.

The CDR3 nucleotides are TGTGCCAGTAGTAATCGCGGACAGGGTCGACCTGAAGCTTTCTTT. The encoded protein is CASSNRGQGRPEAFF. The gene calls are TRBV19 and TRBJ1-1; 8 positions agree with TRBD1. The germline CDR1 and CDR2 sequences are LNHDA and SQIVND (reference sequence). V was pared by 4 bases and J by 6 bases, with 10 bases of the junction left unmatched. This CDR3 comprises 15 residues.

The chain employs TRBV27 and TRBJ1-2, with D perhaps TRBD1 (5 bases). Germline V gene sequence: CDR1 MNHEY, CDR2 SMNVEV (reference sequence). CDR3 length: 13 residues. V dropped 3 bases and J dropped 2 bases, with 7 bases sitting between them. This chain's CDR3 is CASSFRQNYGYTF. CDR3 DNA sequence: TGTGCCAGCAGTTTCCGACAGAACTATGGCTACACCTTC.

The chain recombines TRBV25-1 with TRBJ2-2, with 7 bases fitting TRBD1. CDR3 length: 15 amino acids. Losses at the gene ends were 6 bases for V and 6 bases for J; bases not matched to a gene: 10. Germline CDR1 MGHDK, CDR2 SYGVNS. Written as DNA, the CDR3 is TGTGCCAGCAGCCTCAGGGGGTTGCCGCCCGGGGAGCTGTTTTTT. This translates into CASSLRGLPPGELFF.

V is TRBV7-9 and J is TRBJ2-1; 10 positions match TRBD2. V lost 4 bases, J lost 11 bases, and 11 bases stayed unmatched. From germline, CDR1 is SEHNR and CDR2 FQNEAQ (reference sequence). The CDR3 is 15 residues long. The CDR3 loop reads CASSSWLAGARKQFF. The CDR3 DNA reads TGTGCCAGCAGCTCTTGGCTAGCGGGGGCCCGAAAGCAGTTCTTC.

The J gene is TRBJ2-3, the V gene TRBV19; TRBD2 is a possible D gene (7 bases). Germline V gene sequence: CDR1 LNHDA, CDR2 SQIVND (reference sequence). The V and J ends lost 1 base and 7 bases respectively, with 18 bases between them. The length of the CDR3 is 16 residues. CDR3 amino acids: CASSIVEGGPVNTQYF. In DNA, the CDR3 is TGTGCCAGTAGTATAGTCGAGGGGGGGCCGGTAAATACGCAGTATTTT. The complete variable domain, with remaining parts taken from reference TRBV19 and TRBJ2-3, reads DGGITQSPKYLFRKEGQNVTLSCEQNLNHDAMYWYRQDPGQGLRLIYYSQIVNDFQKGDIAEGYSVSREKKESFPLTVTSAQKNPTAFYLCASSIVEGGPVNTQYFGPGTRLTVL.

In nucleotides, the CDR3 is TGTGCCAGTAGTTCGAAGGGGCGTGGGGCCAACGTCCTGACTTTC. Translating it yields CASSSKGRGANVLTF. This sequence joins TRBV19 and TRBJ2-6; D possibly corresponds to TRBD1 (5 bases). The CDR3 runs 15 residues. Germline CDR1 reads LNHDA; CDR2 reads SQIVND (reference sequence). V lost 5 bases to trimming and J lost 3 bases, with 11 bases between them. Looking up the rest from reference TRBV19 and TRBJ2-6 gives the full variable domain: DGGITQSPKYLFRKEGQNVTLSCEQNLNHDAMYWYRQDPGQGLRLIYYSQIVNDFQKGDIAEGYSVSREKKESFPLTVTSAQKNPTAFYLCASSSKGRGANVLTFGAGSRLTVL.

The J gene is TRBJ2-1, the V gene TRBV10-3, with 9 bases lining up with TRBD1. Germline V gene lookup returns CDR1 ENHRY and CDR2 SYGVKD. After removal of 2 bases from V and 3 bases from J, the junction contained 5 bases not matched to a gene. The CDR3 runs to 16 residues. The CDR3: CAISERGGQGYNEQFF. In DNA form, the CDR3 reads TGTGCCATCAGTGAGAGGGGGGGACAGGGCTACAATGAGCAGTTCTTC.

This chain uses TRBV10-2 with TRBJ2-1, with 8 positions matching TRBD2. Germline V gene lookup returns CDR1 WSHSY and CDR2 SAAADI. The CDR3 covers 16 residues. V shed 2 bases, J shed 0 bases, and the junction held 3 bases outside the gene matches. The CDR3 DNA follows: TGCGCCAGCAGTGAGATCAGCGGGGGCTCCTACAATGAGCAGTTCTTC. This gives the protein CASSEISGGSYNEQFF.

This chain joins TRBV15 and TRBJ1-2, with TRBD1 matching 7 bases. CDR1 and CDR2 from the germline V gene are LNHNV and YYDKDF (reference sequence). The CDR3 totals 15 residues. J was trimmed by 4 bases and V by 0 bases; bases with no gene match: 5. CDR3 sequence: CATSRDYQGGYGYTF. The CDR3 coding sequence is TGTGCCACCAGCAGAGATTATCAGGGGGGCTATGGCTACACCTTC.

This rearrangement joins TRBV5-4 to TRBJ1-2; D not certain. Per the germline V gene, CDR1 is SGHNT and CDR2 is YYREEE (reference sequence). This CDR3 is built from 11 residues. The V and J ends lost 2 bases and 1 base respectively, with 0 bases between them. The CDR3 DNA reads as TGTGCCAGCAGCTTTAACTATGGCTACACCTTC. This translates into CASSFNYGYTF.

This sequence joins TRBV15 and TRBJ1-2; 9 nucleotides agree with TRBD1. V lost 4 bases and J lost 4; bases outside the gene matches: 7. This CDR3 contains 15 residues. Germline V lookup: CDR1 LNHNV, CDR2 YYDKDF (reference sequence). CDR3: CATSMGQGLIYGYTF. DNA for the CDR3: TGTGCCACCAGCATGGGACAGGGACTTATCTATGGCTACACCTTC.

The CDR3 sequence: CASSVVSRVTEAFF. The CDR3 bases are TGTGCCAGCAGCGTAGTGAGTAGGGTCACTGAAGCTTTCTTT. The chain is built from TRBV9 and TRBJ1-1; D call uncertain. This CDR3 contains 14 residues. Germline loops: CDR1 SGDLS, CDR2 YYNGEE. V was shortened by 0 bases and J by 4 bases, with 10 bases between the two germline ends.

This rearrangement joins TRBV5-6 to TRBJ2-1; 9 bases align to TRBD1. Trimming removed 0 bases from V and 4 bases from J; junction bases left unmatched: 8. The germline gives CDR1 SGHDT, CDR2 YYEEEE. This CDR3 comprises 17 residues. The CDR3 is CASSLVEIGQGYNEQFF. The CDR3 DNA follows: TGTGCCAGCAGCTTGGTCGAAATTGGACAGGGGTACAATGAGCAGTTCTTC.